The clone carrying this TCR beta chain showed up many times. V was clipped by 6 bases and J by 3 bases; unmatched bases: 9. The CDR3 covers 15 residues. TCRdb reprocessed the 5' RACE reads via MiXCR and lists one record per CDR3 protein. The top ten clones hold over 1.5% of a sample with hundreds of thousands of distinct CDR3 sequences, roughly 7.1% of them seen once. This sample was taken from a study of identical twins. This same sample was also taken into another study, of yellow fever vaccine responses in identical twins.

This TCR came from a woman aged 18-29 years in good health. The sequenced material came from PBMCs. V gene TRBV12-3 or TRBV12-4 combines with J gene TRBJ2-5; the match to TRBD2 covers 8 bases. DNA of the CDR3: TGTGCCAGCAGCCCAACCGGGACTAGTAAAGAGACCCAGTACTTC. Translating gives CASSPTGTSKETQYF.